The present entry profiles one TCR delta chain with its context. What it recognizes is unknown. Sequences come from RNA converted to cDNA by reverse transcription. The CDR3 regions were amplified by multiplex PCR from V-gene primers to a constant-region primer. TCRdb reapplied CATT to the multiplex PCR reads. Among fewer than 90,000 delta-chain clones listed, around 34% were seen once. The record originates from a study of Vδ1+ human thymocytes. Study results and limitations: In the thymus, TRG and TRD repertoires looked highly polyclonal with Gaussian CDR3 lengths.

The sorted cells were CD3+ Vdelta1+ Vdelta2- thymocytes from alphabeta-depleted thymus. The V segment lost 1 base and the J segment 0 bases; nucleotides outside the gene matches: 18. Germline V gives CDR1 TSWWSYY, CDR2 QGS. CDR3 length: 22 residues. This chain joins TRDV1 and TRDJ1; TRDD3 agrees at 12 bases. Sample: Vdelta1+ gamma-delta thymocytes from the thymus. Noted subset: FACS-sorted CD3+ TCRalphabeta- TCRVdelta1+ TCRVdelta2- thymocytes. This TCR was recovered from a boy in the first two years of life who had congenital heart surgery. CDR3 nucleotide sequence: TGTGCTCTTGGGGAACAGCCTTCCTGCCCACCTGGGGGATACGCGTACACCGATAAACTCATCTTT. This translates into CALGEQPSCPPGGYAYTDKLIF.